This T cell receptor (beta chain) was captured by sequencing in a study of Ad26.COV2.S vaccination and SARS-CoV-2 variants. General study points: Across vaccine and placebo recipients, the breadth of non-spike TCRs was similar. Possibly, TCR breadth and depth analyses underestimated total T cell responses. Substantial breadth in spike-specific CD8+ and CD4+ T cell responses was reportedly seen after vaccination.

There are many counts of this clone. The antigen is unknown. The data were produced by immunoSEQ multiplex PCR, yet TCRdb's version contains in-frame clones alone and is incomplete. The sample holds a few hundred thousand clones, about 80% seen once. Treatment described: about 20 received Ad26.COV2.S at low or high dose, single or two shots; several received placebo; per-sample allocation not given. Following the first vaccine or placebo injection, samples were taken on day 63. A Boston adult aged 18-55 years was the donor. Unmatched junction bases numbered 5, after V lost 0 bases and J lost 3 bases. The V gene's germline CDR1 is WNHNN and CDR2 SYGVQD (reference sequence). The CDR3 runs 15 residues.

The TCR comes from a person aged 18-60 years who received the Ad26.COV2.S COVID-19 vaccine or a placebo. The source was peripheral blood, collected in a trial of Ad26.COV2.S vaccine versus placebo. This rearrangement joins TRBV10-1 to TRBJ2-7, with 7 positions matching TRBD1. As DNA, the CDR3 is TGCGCCAGCAGTGAGTCGAGGGACAGCTACTACGAGCAGTACTTC. This codes for CASSESRDSYYEQYF.